This entry is about one T cell receptor (beta chain). CDR1 and CDR2 from the germline V gene are SGHTA and FQGNSA. The V end lost 5 bases, the J end lost 2 bases, and 15 bases lay between the germline ends. This CDR3 region has 15 residues. The data belong to a study of OX40 agonist ivuxolimab in advanced cancers. Study-level information: The mean age was about 57 years, ranging from 23 to 79, with 65% to 90% of participants male.

Profiled with immunoSEQ multiplex PCR; TCRdb holds only in-frame clones, not every one. This sample has about 80,000 clones, with approximately 84% found just once. This receptor was taken from an adult with an advanced solid tumor such as melanoma, head and neck, liver or kidney cancer. This sample comprised CD4+ or CD8+ T cells sorted from blood, obtained in a trial of the OX40 agonist ivuxolimab. The chain recombines TRBV7-2 with TRBJ1-2; D is uncertain. CDR3 in amino acids: CASSPRGAGNYGYTF. The CDR3 nucleotides read TGTGCCAGCAGCCCCCGGGGAGCGGGAAACTATGGCTACACCTTC.